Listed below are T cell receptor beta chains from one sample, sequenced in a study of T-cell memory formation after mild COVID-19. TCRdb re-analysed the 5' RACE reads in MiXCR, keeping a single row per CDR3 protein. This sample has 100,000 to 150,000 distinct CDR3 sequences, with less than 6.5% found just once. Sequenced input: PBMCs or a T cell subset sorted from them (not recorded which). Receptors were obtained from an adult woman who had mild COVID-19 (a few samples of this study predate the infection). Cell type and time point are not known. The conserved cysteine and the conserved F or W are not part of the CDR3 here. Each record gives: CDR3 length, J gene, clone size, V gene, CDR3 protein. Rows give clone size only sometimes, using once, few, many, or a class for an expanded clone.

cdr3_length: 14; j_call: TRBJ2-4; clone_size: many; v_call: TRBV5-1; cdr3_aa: ASSSRGGKAKNIQY
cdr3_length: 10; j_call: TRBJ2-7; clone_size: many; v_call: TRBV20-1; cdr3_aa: SARDDNYEQY
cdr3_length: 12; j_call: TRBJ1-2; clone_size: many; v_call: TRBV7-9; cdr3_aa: ASSSGGSGYGYT
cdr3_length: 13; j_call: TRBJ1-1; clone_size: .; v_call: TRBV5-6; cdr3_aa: ASSLPDRTWAEAF
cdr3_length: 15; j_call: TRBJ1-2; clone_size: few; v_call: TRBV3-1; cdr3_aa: ASSQGTVTGANYGYT
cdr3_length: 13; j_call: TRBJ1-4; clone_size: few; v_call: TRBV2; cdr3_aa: ASSYFSGTNEKLF
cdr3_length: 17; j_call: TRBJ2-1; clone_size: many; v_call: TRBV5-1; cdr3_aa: ASSFTPGQASSSYNEQF
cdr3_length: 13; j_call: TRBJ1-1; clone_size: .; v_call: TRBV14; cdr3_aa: ASSQEWGRDTEAF
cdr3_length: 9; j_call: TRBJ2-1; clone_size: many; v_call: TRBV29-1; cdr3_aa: SVHSRNEQF
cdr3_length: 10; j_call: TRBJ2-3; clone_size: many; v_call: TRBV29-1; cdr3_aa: SVDGGTDTQY
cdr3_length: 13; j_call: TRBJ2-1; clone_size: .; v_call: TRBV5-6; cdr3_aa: ASSFLLDSNNEQF
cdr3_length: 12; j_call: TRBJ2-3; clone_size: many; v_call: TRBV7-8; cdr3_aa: ATTNREGTDTQY
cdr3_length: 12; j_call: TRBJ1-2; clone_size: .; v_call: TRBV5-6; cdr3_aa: ASSSSTVYYGYT
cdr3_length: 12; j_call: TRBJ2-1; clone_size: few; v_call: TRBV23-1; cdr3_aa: ASGPDYLYNEQF
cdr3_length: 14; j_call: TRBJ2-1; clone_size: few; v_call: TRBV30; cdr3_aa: AWGAPRGTHKNEQF
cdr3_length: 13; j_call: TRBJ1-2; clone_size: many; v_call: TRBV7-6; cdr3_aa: ASSKTGVGPYGYT
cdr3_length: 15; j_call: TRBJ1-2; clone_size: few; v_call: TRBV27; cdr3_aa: ASSPRTGVSSNYGYT
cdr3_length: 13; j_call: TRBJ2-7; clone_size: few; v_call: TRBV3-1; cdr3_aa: ASSHTGRQDYEQY
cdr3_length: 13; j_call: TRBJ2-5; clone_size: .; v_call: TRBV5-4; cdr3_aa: ASSLEPGQKETQY
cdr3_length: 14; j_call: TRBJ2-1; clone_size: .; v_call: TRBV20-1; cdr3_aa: SARVGTSGAYTEQF
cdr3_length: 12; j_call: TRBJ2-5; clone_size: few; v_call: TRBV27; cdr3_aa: ASSLYGATETQY
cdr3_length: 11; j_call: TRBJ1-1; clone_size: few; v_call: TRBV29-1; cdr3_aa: SVDPRLNTEAF
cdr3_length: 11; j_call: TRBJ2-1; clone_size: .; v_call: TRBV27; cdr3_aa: ASSYSNYNEQF
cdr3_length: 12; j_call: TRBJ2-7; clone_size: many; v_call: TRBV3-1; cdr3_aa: ASSQAGTGSEQY
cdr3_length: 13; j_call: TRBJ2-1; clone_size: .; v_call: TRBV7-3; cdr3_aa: ASSLGSSPYNEQF
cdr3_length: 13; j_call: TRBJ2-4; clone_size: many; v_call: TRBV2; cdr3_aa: AVQPGLGAKNIQY
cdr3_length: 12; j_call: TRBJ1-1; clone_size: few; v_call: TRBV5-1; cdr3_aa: ASSLVVGSAEAF
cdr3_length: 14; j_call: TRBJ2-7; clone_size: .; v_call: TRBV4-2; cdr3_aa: ASSQEWVGGQGEQY
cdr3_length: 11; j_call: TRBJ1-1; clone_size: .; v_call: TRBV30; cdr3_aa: AWSHGARTEAF
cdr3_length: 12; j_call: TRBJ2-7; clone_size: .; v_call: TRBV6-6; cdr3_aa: ASSYEGILDEQY
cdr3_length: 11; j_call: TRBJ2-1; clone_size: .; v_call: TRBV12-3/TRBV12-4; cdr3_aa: ASTMRHNNEQF
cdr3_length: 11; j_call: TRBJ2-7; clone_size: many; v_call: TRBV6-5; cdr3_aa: ASSSWGGNEQY
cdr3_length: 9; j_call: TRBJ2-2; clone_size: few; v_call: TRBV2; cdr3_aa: ASRLAGELF
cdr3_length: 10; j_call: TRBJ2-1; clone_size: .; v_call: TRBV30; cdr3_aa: AWSVLANEQF
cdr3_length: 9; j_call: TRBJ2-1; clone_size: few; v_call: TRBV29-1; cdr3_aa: SVAPPNVVF
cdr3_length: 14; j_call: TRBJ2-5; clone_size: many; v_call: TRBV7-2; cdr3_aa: ASRQASGGARETQY
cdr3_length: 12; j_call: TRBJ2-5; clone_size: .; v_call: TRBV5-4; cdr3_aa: ASSFRDNQETQY
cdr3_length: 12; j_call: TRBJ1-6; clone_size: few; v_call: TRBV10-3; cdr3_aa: AAESGQGNSPLH
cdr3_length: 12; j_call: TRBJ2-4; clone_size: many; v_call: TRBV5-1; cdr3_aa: ASSWDIAKNIQY
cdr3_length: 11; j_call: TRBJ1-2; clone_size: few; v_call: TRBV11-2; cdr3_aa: ASSRTGEGGYT
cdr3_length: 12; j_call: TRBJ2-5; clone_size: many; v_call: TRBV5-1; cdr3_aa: ASRGAGPQETQY
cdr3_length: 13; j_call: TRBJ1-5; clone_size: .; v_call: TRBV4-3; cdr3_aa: ASSQETGNNQPQH
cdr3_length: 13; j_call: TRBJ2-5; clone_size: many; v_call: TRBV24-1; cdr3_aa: ATSGQGAVEETQY
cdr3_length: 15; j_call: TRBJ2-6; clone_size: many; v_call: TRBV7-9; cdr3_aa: ASSPSDRSKGANVLT
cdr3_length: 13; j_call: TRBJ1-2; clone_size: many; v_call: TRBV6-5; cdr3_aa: ASSYSGAGVNGYT
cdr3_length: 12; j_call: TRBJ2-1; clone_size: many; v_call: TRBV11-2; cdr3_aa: ASSLSGTYNEQF
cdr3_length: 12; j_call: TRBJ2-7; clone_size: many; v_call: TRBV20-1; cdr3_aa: SVHSGGLTYEQY
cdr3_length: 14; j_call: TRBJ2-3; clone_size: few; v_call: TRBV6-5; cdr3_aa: ASSHYSGTSTDTQY
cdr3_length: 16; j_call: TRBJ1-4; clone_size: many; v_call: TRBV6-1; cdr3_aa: ASSEALWKVATNEKLF
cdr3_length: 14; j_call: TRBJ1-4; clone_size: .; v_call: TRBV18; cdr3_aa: ASSKTGASTNEKLF
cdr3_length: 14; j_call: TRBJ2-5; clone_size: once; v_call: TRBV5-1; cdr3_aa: ASSTGQGGGQETQY
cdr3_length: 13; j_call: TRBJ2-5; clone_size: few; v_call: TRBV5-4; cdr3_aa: ASSFRLAEEETQY
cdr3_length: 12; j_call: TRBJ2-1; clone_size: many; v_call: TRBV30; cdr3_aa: AWSLAGFYNEQF